The 13 T cell receptor beta chains presented below share a single source sample, sequenced in a study of blood T cells in healthy people across ages. Through a sample-barcoded 5' primer and a J-beta primer mix, a second PCR was run for about 6 to 11 cycles. TCRdb re-analysed the 5' RACE reads in MiXCR, keeping a single row per CDR3 protein. The data contain roughly 800,000 distinct CDR3 sequences, approximately 35% of them singletons. Sequencing was carried out using blood. The receptors here all came from a man between 18 and 29 years old in good health.

This clonotype was seen a few times. DNA of the CDR3: TGTGCCAGCAGTGAGACTTATAATTCACCCCTCCACTTT. This encodes CASSETYNSPLHF. This chain uses TRBV12-3 or TRBV12-4 with TRBJ1-6; D remains ambiguous. V was trimmed by 5 bases and J by 4 bases, leaving 6 bases between them. The CDR3 extends over 13 amino acids.

This clonotype was seen just once. This chain connects TRBV3-1 to TRBJ2-2; 7 bases map to TRBD2. V shed 0 bases, J shed 0 bases, and the junction held 1 base outside the gene matches. The CDR3 sequence is 16 residues long. Germline V gives CDR1 LGHDT, CDR2 YNNKEL (reference sequence). Written as DNA, the CDR3 is TGTGCCAGCAGCCAAGAGGCGGGGGCGAACACCGGGGAGCTGTTTTTT. It translates to CASSQEAGANTGELFF.

This clonotype was found a few times. CDR3 in DNA: TGTGCCAGCAGGGCAGGGGCCTCCACTGAAGCTTTCTTT. Residues: CASRAGASTEAFF. The chain uses TRBV12-3 or TRBV12-4 and TRBJ1-1, with D maybe TRBD1 (6 bases). V lost 6 bases to trimming and J lost 4 bases, with 12 bases between them. The CDR3 length is 13 residues.

A remark on this clonotype: One end of the junction fails to match germline, which may point to a read error. V and J are TRBV12-3 or TRBV12-4 and TRBJ2-3; D is possibly TRBD2 (5 bases). The CDR3 has 14 residues. CDR3 residues: CASSFGPSTDMQYF. The CDR3 DNA sequence: TGTGCCAGCAGTTTCGGCCCTAGCACAGATATGCAGTATTTT.

This clonotype came up a few times. This sequence joins TRBV6-6 and TRBJ1-6; D unresolved. Germline V gives CDR1 MNHNY, CDR2 SVGAGI (reference sequence). This CDR3 is built from 14 residues. V dropped 2 bases and J dropped 11 bases, with 13 bases sitting between them. The CDR3 bases are TGTGCCAGCAGTTACCGGGATCGGATCGCACCCCTCCACTTT. Translation gives CASSYRDRIAPLHF.

The chain links TRBV6-5 to TRBJ1-2; the D is unclear. V was cut by 6 bases and J by 4 bases, with 12 bases left in between. Germline assignment: CDR1 MNHEY and CDR2 SVGAGI. The CDR3 sequence is 13 residues long. The CDR3 DNA follows: TGTGCCAGCAGCCTCGCCCTCGCCTATGGCTACACCTTC. Translated, it gives CASSLALAYGYTF.

This clonotype was recorded many times. This chain links TRBV7-2 with TRBJ2-3; the D gene is possibly TRBD2 (5 bases). V dropped 4 bases and J dropped 6 bases, with 17 bases sitting between them. The CDR3 extends over 15 amino acids. Germline V gene lookup returns CDR1 SGHTA and CDR2 FQGNSA. The CDR3 region is CASSSEGSTPDTQYF. The CDR3 DNA is TGTGCCAGCAGCTCCGAGGGATCTACTCCGGATACGCAGTATTTT.

V is TRBV7-2 and J is TRBJ2-3, with 15 bases lining up with TRBD2. The V gene end was trimmed by 2 bases and the J gene end by 3 bases; junction bases not matched to a gene: 6. This CDR3 has 18 amino acids. Germline V gives CDR1 SGHTA, CDR2 FQGNSA. CDR3 DNA sequence: TGTGCCAGCAGCTTACTTGGACTAGCGGGGGGGCATACAGATACGCAGTATTTT. As protein: CASSLLGLAGGHTDTQYF.

A few counts support this clonotype. The chain is built from TRBV15 and TRBJ2-1; unclear D gene. V was trimmed by 0 bases and J by 0 bases, leaving 12 bases between them. This CDR3 region has 17 residues. The germline CDR1 and CDR2 sequences are LNHNV and YYDKDF (reference sequence). The CDR3 sequence: CATSRDRSRSSYNEQFF. CDR3 sequence (DNA): TGTGCCACCAGCAGAGATCGAAGTCGGAGCTCCTACAATGAGCAGTTCTTC.

This clonotype was picked up a small number of times. CDR3 DNA: TGTGCCAGCAGCGCCCCGGACAGGGGGAGCGGGGAGCTGTTTTTT. It yields the protein CASSAPDRGSGELFF. The chain has TRBV9 and TRBJ2-2; 10 bases map to TRBD1. Germline CDR1 SGDLS, CDR2 YYNGEE. The CDR3 runs 15 residues. The junction had 6 bases not matched to a gene; V was cut back by 3 bases and J by 7 bases.

The chain links TRBV5-1 to TRBJ2-7; 7 nucleotides agree with TRBD1. Germline V lookup: CDR1 SGHRS, CDR2 YFSETQ. V lost 4 bases and J lost 6; bases outside the gene matches: 4. CDR3 size: 12 residues. This CDR3 reads CASSRTGTEQYF. DNA for the CDR3: TGCGCCAGCAGCCGGACAGGTACCGAGCAGTACTTC. Full variable domain (outside the CDR3, taken from reference TRBV5-1 and TRBJ2-7): KAGVTQTPRYLIKTRGQQVTLSCSPISGHRSVSWYQQTPGQGLQFLFEYFSETQRNKGNFPGRFSGRQFSNSRSEMNVSTLELGDSALYLCASSRTGTEQYFGPGTRLTVT.

This clonotype was observed a few times. V is TRBV7-9 and J is TRBJ2-1, with 8 bases aligning to TRBD1. The CDR3 loop spans 12 amino acids. V dropped 0 bases and J dropped 15; count of bases not matched to a gene: 4. The germline V gene has CDR1 SEHNR and CDR2 FQNEAQ (reference sequence). The CDR3 region is CASSLAGTGPFF. The CDR3 DNA follows: TGTGCCAGCAGCTTAGCCGGGACAGGTCCGTTCTTC.

The chain links TRBV9 to TRBJ1-4, with D possibly TRBD1 on 6 matching bases. V lost 4 bases to trimming and J lost 5 bases, with 15 bases between them. CDR3 length equals 15 residues. Per germline, CDR1 SGDLS and CDR2 YYNGEE. The CDR3 loop is CASSPRTVANEKLFF. DNA of the CDR3: TGTGCCAGCAGCCCGAGGACAGTGGCGAATGAAAAACTGTTTTTT.